The entry below describes one TCR beta chain. Its recognized antigen is unknown. No much larger clone is present one base from it, and per-base qualities are unavailable. This sample was taken from a study of Ad26.COV2.S vaccination and SARS-CoV-2 variants (dated by TCRdb to the early 2020s). About the full investigation: Vaccine-arm donors were drawn from COV1001, a multicentre, randomized, double-blind, placebo-controlled phase I-IIa trial of Ad26.COV2.S in healthy adults. The TCR-sequenced set comprised about 32 samples: about 19 Ad26.COV2.S vaccine recipients, 5 placebo recipients and 8 SARS-CoV-2 convalescent individuals. Trial participants were randomized into five groups of five, in which low-dose or high-dose Ad26.COV2.S was given once or twice, or placebo was given on both occasions. Blinding of investigators to trial group allocation was maintained during experiments and outcome assessment. TCRbeta repertoire sequencing was used to assess the specificity and breadth of SARS-CoV-2-reactive T cell receptors after Ad26.COV2.S vaccination. Ad26.COV2.S was administered intramuscularly at a dose of 5x10^10 or 1x10^11 viral particles, either as one shot or as two shots given 56 days apart.

The immunoSEQ Assay was the method used to sequence TCRbeta CDR3 regions. After extraction, genomic DNA underwent amplification by bias-controlled multiplex PCR, followed by high-throughput sequencing. As for the original processing: To quantify the absolute abundance of every unique TCRbeta CDR3 region, sequences were collapsed and filtered. T cell fraction was estimated by normalization of TCRbeta template counts to usable DNA, with usable DNA being measured through amplification of reference genes present in all nucleated cells. Repertoire TCRs were annotated as SARS-CoV-2-specific by exact matching of V gene, CDR3 amino acid sequence and J gene to a known reactive TCR set. The reference SARS-CoV-2 TCR set was derived from MIRA and filtered for enrichment in COVID-19-positive ImmuneCODE repertoires, a step that removed public or cross-reactive TCRs. Based on the MIRA antigens, annotated TCRs were further analysed at the level of specific ORF or position within ORF. Breadth was defined as annotated unique rearrangements over total unique productive rearrangements; depth was the summed frequency of those rearrangements. Group comparisons of TCR breadth used two-sided Wilcoxon rank-sum tests. TCRdb took this table from immuneACCESS and kept in-frame rearrangements with V and J called. Such tables lack part of the clones; where checked against another copy, unresolved V genes explain under half of the gap, and the rest is unexplained. V and J calls and clone size come straight from that table; D and trimming were deduced from the DNA. In all, the sample holds hundreds of thousands of clones, and roughly 90% of those were seen once. The top ten clonotypes cover around 1.7% of the sample.

From V the trimming removes 5 bases and from J it removes 6 bases, while the gene matches leave 7 bases of the junction unaccounted for. Including cysteine and phenylalanine, the CDR3 has 16 amino acids. The sequence is cut down to CDR3 DNA, 48 bases in frame from base 1. From the germline V gene, CDR1 is SGHNT and CDR2 is YENEEA. Study-wide findings and limitations: Comparable non-spike TCR breadth was observed between vaccine and placebo recipients, consistent with only spike being contained in the vaccine. The study was not powered for comparison of responses between vaccine doses or regimens. It was noted by the authors that total T cell responses may have been underestimated by the TCR breadth and depth analyses. Compared with placebo recipients, Ad26.COV2.S recipients showed higher spike-specific TCR breadth (P = 0.0014). Substantial breadth of spike-specific CD8+ and CD4+ T cell responses was reported after vaccination.

What the treatment or condition label conveys for this sample: some 20 received Ad26.COV2.S at low or high dose, single or two shots; five or six received placebo; per-sample allocation not given. Repertoires of vaccine and placebo recipients were sequenced from samples taken on day 63 after the first injection. Between 29 July and 7 August 2020, Cohort 1b enrolled 25 adults aged 18-55 years at one site in Boston, USA. Ad26.COV2.S consisted of a replication-incompetent adenovirus type 26 vector by which a prefusion-stabilized SARS-CoV-2 spike protein from the original Wuhan strain was expressed. The chain is assembled from TRBV11-3 and TRBJ1-6, with 10 bases in between that match TRBD1. The receptor was isolated from a person between 18 and 59 years old who received the Ad26.COV2.S COVID-19 vaccine or a placebo. Here the sequenced sample was peripheral blood, taken in a trial of Ad26.COV2.S vaccine versus placebo. CDR3 reads: CASSLGQGEINSPLHF. In nucleotides, the sequence is TGTGCCAGCAGCCTCGGACAGGGGGAAATTAATTCACCCCTCCACTTT.